Reported below is one TCR beta chain. This sample was taken from a study of blood T cell repertoires in COVID-19. Study summary: Collection of acute and convalescent COVID-19 samples took place in the United States, Italy and Spain. T cells, B-cell-depleted T cells, or PBMCs provided the cDNA or gDNA that served as material.

Source study methods: Estimated nucleated cell counts came from reference gene primer amplification. The protocol was immunoSEQ multiplex PCR, while the TCRdb copy is restricted to in-frame clones and leaves out a portion. The V and J calls and clone size come from that table; D and trimming were worked out from the DNA. Of just over 200,000 clones in the sample, about 78% were seen once. Germline V CDR1 and CDR2: MNHEY, SMNVEV (reference sequence). The CDR3 is 13 amino acids. Trimming cost V 4 bases and J 3 bases, with 10 bases left between them. The chain couples TRBV27 to TRBJ2-7; D may be TRBD2 (5 bases). The TCR was taken from a woman aged 70-85 years with acute or convalescent COVID-19. Sequenced material: peripheral blood. The CDR3, as DNA: TGTGCCAGCAGTTCCGGACTGGGCTACGAGCAGTACTTC. Protein: CASSSGLGYEQYF.